This T cell receptor (beta chain) derives from a study of Ad26.COV2.S vaccination and SARS-CoV-2 variants. The study, taken as a whole, reports: Reports say spike-specific CD8+ and CD4+ T cell responses covered substantial breadth after vaccination.

Assay: immunoSEQ multiplex PCR; the TCRdb copy retains only in-frame clones and omits some. The sample has about 350,000 clones; 90% to 95% are singletons. The CDR3 consists of 13 residues. CDR1 and CDR2 from the germline V gene are MNHNY and SVGAGI (reference sequence). V was pared by 5 bases and J by 3 bases, with 10 bases between. Details on this clone: The antigen is unknown.

Sequencing was performed on peripheral blood, taken after recovery from COVID-19. This clonotype originated in a human donor who had recovered from COVID-19. J is TRBJ1-1 and V is TRBV6-6; D is unclear. CDR3 bases: TGTGCCAGCAGTCCCTGGGAGGACACTGAAGCTTTCTTT. It codes for CASSPWEDTEAFF.